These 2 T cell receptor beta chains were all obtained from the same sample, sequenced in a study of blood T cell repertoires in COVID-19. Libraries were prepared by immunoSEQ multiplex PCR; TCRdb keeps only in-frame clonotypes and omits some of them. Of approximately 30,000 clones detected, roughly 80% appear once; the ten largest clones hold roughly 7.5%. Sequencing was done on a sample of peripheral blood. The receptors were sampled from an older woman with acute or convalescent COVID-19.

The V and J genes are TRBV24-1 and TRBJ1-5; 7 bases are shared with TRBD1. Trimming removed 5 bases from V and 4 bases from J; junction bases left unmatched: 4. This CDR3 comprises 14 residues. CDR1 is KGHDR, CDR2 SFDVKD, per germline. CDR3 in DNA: TGTGCCACCAGTGTTGGGACAGATAATCAGCCCCAGCATTTT. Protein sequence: CATSVGTDNQPQHF.

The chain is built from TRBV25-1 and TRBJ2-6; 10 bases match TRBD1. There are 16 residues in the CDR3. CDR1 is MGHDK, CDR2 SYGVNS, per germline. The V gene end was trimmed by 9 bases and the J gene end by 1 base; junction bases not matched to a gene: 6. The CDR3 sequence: CARGTGALSGANVLTF. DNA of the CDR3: TGTGCCAGGGGGACAGGGGCTCTTTCTGGGGCCAACGTCCTGACTTTC. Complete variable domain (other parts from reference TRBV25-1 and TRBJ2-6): EADIYQTPRYLVIGTGKKITLECSQTMGHDKMYWYQQDPGMELHLIHYSYGVNSTEKGDLSSESTVSRIRTEHFPLTLESARPSHTSQYLCARGTGALSGANVLTFGAGSRLTVL.